The 2 T cell receptor beta chains below all came from one sample that was sequenced in a study of blood T cells in healthy people across ages. The authors ran a second PCR of 7 to 11 cycles using a sample-barcoded 5' primer and a J-beta primer mix. MiXCR, run by TCRdb on the 5' RACE reads, gives a single entry per CDR3 protein. Among approximately 820,000 distinct CDR3 sequences, 40% to 50% were seen once, and the ten largest hold approximately 20%. The sample consisted of blood. These receptors originate from a man in his sixties in good health.

The chain links TRBV2 to TRBJ2-1, with 7 bases identical to TRBD1. Trimming at V came to 6 bases and at J to 10 bases, leaving 6 bases not matched to a gene. The CDR3 loop spans 12 amino acids. Germline CDR1 is SNHLY and CDR2 is FYNNEI. CDR3 DNA: TGTGCCAGCAGCAGACAGGGATTCGAGCAGTTCTTC. Translated, it gives CASSRQGFEQFF.

The rearrangement uses TRBV20-1 and TRBJ1-5, with 7 bases that match TRBD1. The CDR3 is made up of 14 amino acids. The ends lost 0 bases at V and 6 bases at J; junction bases unmatched: 5. From germline, CDR1 is DFQATT and CDR2 SNEGSKA (reference sequence). The CDR3 DNA sequence: TGCAGTGCTAGAGATAACAGGGGTAGTCAGCCCCAGCATTTT. Amino acid sequence: CSARDNRGSQPQHF.